The 15 T cell receptor beta chains in this list originate from one sample, sequenced in a study of blood T cell repertoires in COVID-19. Data came from immunoSEQ multiplex PCR; TCRdb stores just in-frame clones and leaves some out. The top ten hold about 1% of the sample, which has about 190,000 clones, about 86% seen once. The source material was peripheral blood. Receptor source: a woman under 30 who had recovered from COVID-19.

J is TRBJ2-7 and V is TRBV2, with D tentatively TRBD1 (6 bases). Trimming left V 4 bases short and J 0 bases short, with 22 bases between. Germline V CDR1 and CDR2: SNHLY, FYNNEI. This CDR3 spans 18 amino acids. The CDR3 here is CASSVGTKGILPSYEQYF. Here the CDR3 DNA reads TGTGCCAGCAGTGTCGGGACAAAGGGGATTTTGCCCTCCTACGAGCAGTACTTC.

This rearrangement joins TRBV4-3 to TRBJ2-7; 11 nucleotides agree with TRBD1. This CDR3 is built from 16 residues. V shed 0 bases and J 4 bases; nucleotides not matched to a gene: 5. Germline CDR1 LGHNA, CDR2 YSLEER. CDR3 sequence (DNA): TGCGCCAGCAGCCAAGATCGCGGGACAGGGGGATACGAGCAGTACTTC. Its translation: CASSQDRGTGGYEQYF.

The chain uses TRBV7-2 and TRBJ2-2, with 14 bases aligning to TRBD2. The CDR3 is 18 amino acids. CDR1 is SGHTA and CDR2 is FQGNSA in the germline V gene. V gave up 1 base and J gave up 5 bases; unmatched junction bases: 6. This CDR3 is CASSLVGLAGGGTGELFF. The CDR3 region has the DNA TGTGCCAGCAGCTTAGTTGGACTAGCGGGAGGAGGGACCGGGGAGCTGTTTTTT.

The rearrangement joins TRBV23-1 to TRBJ1-4; no definite D call. TRBV23-1 is placed among ORFs of uncertain function. V was shortened by 0 bases and J by 8 bases, with 13 bases between the two germline ends. The CDR3 length is 15 residues. The CDR3 DNA reads TGCGCCAGCAGTCAATCCTGCGCATTCGGGGAAAAACTGTTTTTT. Translating it yields CASSQSCAFGEKLFF.

The V and J genes are TRBV4-3 and TRBJ2-6; D unresolved. CDR1 and CDR2 (germline): LGHNA, YSLEER. The CDR3 is 17 amino acids. V was cut by 0 bases and J by 0 bases, with 9 bases left in between. The CDR3 nucleotides read TGCGCCAGCAGCCAAGATATGTTGAGCTCTGGGGCCAACGTCCTGACTTTC. It is translated as CASSQDMLSSGANVLTF.

The V call is TRBV19, the J call TRBJ2-7; tentative D call: TRBD1 (6 bases). This CDR3 spans 15 amino acids. V was trimmed by 5 bases and J by 1 base, leaving 15 bases between them. CDR1 is LNHDA, CDR2 SQIVND, per germline (reference sequence). The DNA of the CDR3 is TGTGCCAGTAGTCCGAGGACAGCTCCTTCCTACGAGCAGTACTTC. Its translation is CASSPRTAPSYEQYF.

The rearrangement uses TRBV6-2 or TRBV6-3 and TRBJ2-7, with D possibly being TRBD1 (6 bases). Per germline, CDR1 MNHEY and CDR2 SVGEGT. Trimming stripped 6 bases from V and 6 bases from J, with 9 bases between. The CDR3 has 11 amino acids. CDR3 sequence reads: CASSLGAEQYF. DNA for the CDR3: TGTGCCAGCAGCTTGGGGGCCGAGCAGTACTTC.

V is TRBV7-9 and J is TRBJ1-3; D is undetermined. CDR1 and CDR2 (germline): SEHNR, FQNEAQ (reference sequence). V shed 3 bases and J shed 0 bases, with 9 bases lying between them. The CDR3 loop spans 15 amino acids. Here the CDR3 DNA reads TGTGCCAGCAGCTTGGGAGCGTACTCTGGAAACACCATATATTTT. Translation: CASSLGAYSGNTIYF. The complete variable domain, with remaining parts taken from reference TRBV7-9 and TRBJ1-3, reads DTGVSQNPRHKITKRGQNVTFRCDPISEHNRLYWYRQTLGQGPEFLTYFQNEAQLEKSRLLSDRFSAERPKGSFSTLEIQRTEQGDSAMYLCASSLGAYSGNTIYFGEGSWLTVV.

The V call is TRBV7-2, the J call TRBJ2-5, with D possibly TRBD2 on 7 matching bases. Germline V gene data show CDR1 as SGHTA and CDR2 as FQGNSA. CDR3 length: 13 amino acids. Trimming stripped 6 bases from V and 5 bases from J, with 13 bases between. This chain's CDR3 is CASSWGGRETQYF. Written as DNA, the CDR3 is TGTGCCAGCAGTTGGGGGGGCCGGGAGACCCAGTACTTC.

This clone was observed a handful of times. The CDR3 sequence: CASSPVASGGSPLHF. The CDR3 DNA sequence: TGTGCCAGCTCACCCGTGGCCTCCGGCGGGTCACCCCTCCACTTT. V and J are TRBV18 and TRBJ1-6, with D unclear. The V gene lost 3 bases and the J gene lost 10 bases, with 16 bases spanning the gap. The CDR3 runs to 15 residues. CDR1 and CDR2 (germline): KGHSH, LQKENI. Drawing the rest from reference TRBV18 and TRBJ1-6, the complete variable domain is NAGVMQNPRHLVRRRGQEARLRCSPMKGHSHVYWYRQLPEEGLKFMVYLQKENIIDESGMPKERFSAEFPKEGPSILRIQQVVRGDSAAYFCASSPVASGGSPLHFGNGTRLTVT.

The V call is TRBV6-1, the J call TRBJ2-7; D gene uncertain. CDR3 size: 14 residues. With 0 bases removed from V and 2 bases from J, the gap between germline ends came to 8 bases. The germline gives CDR1 MNHNS, CDR2 SASEGT. In nucleotides, the CDR3 is TGTGCCAGCAGTGAAGCATGGTCTACCTACGAGCAGTACTTC. This sequence encodes CASSEAWSTYEQYF.

The chain joins TRBV29-1 to TRBJ2-4; 10 nucleotides line up with TRBD2. Germline trimming cut 7 bases from V and 7 bases from J; bases unmatched to any gene: 4. From germline, CDR1 is SQVTM and CDR2 ANQGSEA. This CDR3 is built from 12 residues. The CDR3 loop is CSASGGGNIQYF. The CDR3 nucleotides are TGCAGCGCGAGCGGGGGGGGGAACATTCAGTACTTC.

The chain combines TRBV7-9 with TRBJ2-5; 8 bases map to TRBD2. Germline CDR1 is SEHNR and CDR2 is FQNEAQ (reference sequence). There are 16 residues in the CDR3. The junction had 9 bases not matched to a gene; V was cut back by 3 bases and J by 3 bases. CDR3 in DNA: TGTGCCAGCAGCTTCACGGGTAGCGGGGCCAAAGAGACCCAGTACTTC. This sequence encodes CASSFTGSGAKETQYF.

CDR3 sequence: CASSSLAGGPDEQFF. The CDR3, as DNA: TGTGCCAGCAGTTCTCTAGCGGGGGGGCCCGATGAGCAGTTCTTC. The V gene is TRBV7-2, the J gene TRBJ2-1; 12 bases are a match to TRBD2. CDR1 is SGHTA, CDR2 FQGNSA, per germline. This CDR3 has 15 amino acids. The junction had 8 bases not matched to a gene; V was cut back by 6 bases and J by 8 bases.

The rearrangement links TRBV19 to TRBJ1-2; D is unresolved. This CDR3 spans 13 amino acids. Per germline, CDR1 LNHDA and CDR2 SQIVND (reference sequence). Between the trimmed V and J ends, which lost 3 bases and 4 bases, there was a span of 9 bases. The CDR3 sequence: CASSIEGAYGYTF. The CDR3 bases are TGTGCCAGTAGTATTGAGGGCGCCTATGGCTACACCTTC.